The 9 T cell receptor beta chains below come from one sample, sequenced in a study of patients and donors after allogeneic stem cell transplantation. Each CDR3 protein is one row after TCRdb ran MiXCR on the RT-PCR reads. Of about 960,000 distinct CDR3 sequences in the sample, 18% were seen once. The specimen sequenced was blood, either unsorted or a sorted T cell fraction (not recorded which). Receptors were obtained from a human donor who was either an allogeneic HSCT recipient or a stem cell or donor lymphocyte infusion donor (not recorded which). It is not recorded whose cells these are; they may come from a transplant donor.

This clonotype has a handful of counts. The V gene is TRBV7-3, the J gene TRBJ2-6; TRBD1 or TRBD2 may be the D gene (5 bases each). Per the germline V gene, CDR1 is SGHTA and CDR2 is FQGTGA. V was cut by 0 bases and J by 0 bases, with 9 bases left in between. There are 17 residues in the CDR3. As DNA, the CDR3 is TGTGCCAGCAGCTTAACGGGACGTCCCTCTGGGGCCAACGTCCTGACTTTC. It is translated as CASSLTGRPSGANVLTF.

This clonotype turned up a few times. This chain uses TRBV24-1 with TRBJ1-1; D not resolved. CDR3 size: 13 residues. Trimming cost V 6 bases and J 2 bases, with 9 bases left between them. Germline-derived CDR1 and CDR2 are KGHDR and SFDVKD. The DNA of the CDR3 is TGTGCCACCAGTCAAGGTCCAAACACTGAAGCTTTCTTT. It is translated as CATSQGPNTEAFF.

This clonotype was detected only a few times. J is TRBJ1-2 and V is TRBV11-2, with D hard to call. Germline CDR1 is SGHAT and CDR2 is FQNNGV. The CDR3 is 14 residues long. Trimming stripped 8 bases from V and 5 bases from J, with 18 bases between. CDR3 bases: TGTGCCAGCGCCCCAACCTGGCCTGCGTATGGCTACACCTTC. Translation gives CASAPTWPAYGYTF.

This clonotype turned up a few times. This rearrangement joins TRBV12-3 or TRBV12-4 to TRBJ2-7, with 8 bases that match TRBD2. Trimming at V came to 6 bases and at J to 7 bases, leaving 11 bases not matched to a gene. The CDR3 extends over 14 amino acids. CDR3 in amino acids: CASRPLRGGVEQYF. CDR3 nucleotide sequence: TGTGCCAGCAGGCCCCTCCGGGGGGGAGTGGAGCAGTACTTC.

As DNA, the CDR3 is TGTGCCAGCAGCTTGCTGCAGGGGGGTATAGGGACAGATACGCAGTATTTT. This encodes CASSLLQGGIGTDTQYF. The gene calls are TRBV5-6 and TRBJ2-3; TRBD1 might be the D (7 bases). Between the trimmed V and J ends, which lost 1 base and 3 bases, there was a span of 18 bases. Germline CDR1 is SGHDT and CDR2 is YYEEEE. The CDR3 runs 17 residues.

In this sample, this clonotype turned up a few times. The gene calls are TRBV20-1 and TRBJ1-2; 10 bases agree with TRBD1. This CDR3 region has 13 residues. Germline CDR1 reads DFQATT; CDR2 reads SNEGSKA (reference sequence). V lost 6 bases to trimming and J lost 8 bases; unmatched junction nucleotides: 9. The chain's CDR3 is CSASNRDRGGYTF. As DNA, the CDR3 is TGCAGTGCCAGTAACCGGGACAGGGGAGGCTACACCTTC.

The chain recombines TRBV11-2 with TRBJ1-1; no definite D call. Trimming removed 0 bases from V and 6 bases from J, with 11 bases in between. CDR3 size: 14 residues. Germline CDR1 reads SGHAT; CDR2 reads FQNNGV. The CDR3 loop reads CASSLDPLGAEAFF. CDR3 DNA sequence: TGTGCCAGCAGCTTAGATCCCCTAGGAGCTGAAGCTTTCTTT.

This clonotype appeared a few times. The V call is TRBV28, the J call TRBJ2-1, with 9 bases identical to TRBD1. CDR1 and CDR2 from the germline V gene are MDHEN and SYDVKM. Trimming cost V 10 bases and J 8 bases; bases outside gene matches: 12. This CDR3 contains 14 residues. The DNA for the CDR3 is TGTGCCACCATACCGGGACAGGGATTTGATGAGCAGTTCTTC. Amino acid sequence: CATIPGQGFDEQFF.

The sample holds many counts of this clonotype. The chain is built from TRBV5-1 and TRBJ1-2; D uncertain. Germline V gives CDR1 SGHRS, CDR2 YFSETQ. V shed 4 bases and J shed 8 bases, with 15 bases lying between them. The CDR3 runs to 13 residues. The CDR3 protein is CASSVPGSPGYTF. CDR3 coding DNA: TGCGCCAGCAGCGTACCCGGGAGCCCGGGCTACACCTTC.